This T cell receptor beta chain was observed in a study of long-term antiretroviral therapy in people with HIV. Germline lookup yields CDR1 MNHEY and CDR2 SMNVEV (reference sequence). V was clipped by 3 bases and J by 8 bases; unmatched bases: 2. This CDR3 has 12 residues. Of note for this clone: What it recognizes is unknown.

It was version v3.0 of the immunoSEQ assay that was run at survey level. Data came from immunoSEQ multiplex PCR; TCRdb stores just in-frame clones and leaves some out. The sample has over 7,500 clones, roughly four fifths seen once; the top ten hold about 15%. Notes on the study in general: The study found narrower CDR3 length ranges in HIV repertoires than in controls.

The source is a man aged 35 to 55 with HIV. Source: unsorted PBMCs, taken 0.1 years after starting antiretroviral therapy. V and J are TRBV27 and TRBJ2-3; 7 bases are shared with TRBD2. Written as DNA, the CDR3 is TGTGCCAGCAGTTTTGGGGAGGGTACGCAGTATTTT. Translation gives CASSFGEGTQYF.